This paragraph reports one T cell receptor (beta chain). Its antigen remains unknown. The entry originates in a study of graft-versus-host responses after intestinal transplantation. For the study at large: All recipients got anti-thymocyte globulin induction, then tacrolimus and steroids for about 3 years.

Study-wide findings and caveats: Within allografts, high graft-versus-host to host-versus-graft clonal ratios were seen among patients with graft-donor T cell macrochimerism. Early declines in HvG clones that occurred post-transplant were associated with peak circulating GvH clone levels.

Researchers processed graft tissue to release intraepithelial and lamina propria lymphocytes. Germline assignment: CDR1 SGHTA and CDR2 FQGNSA. V dropped 4 bases and J dropped 3; count of bases not matched to a gene: 9. This CDR3 comprises 15 residues. The protocol was immunoSEQ multiplex PCR, while the TCRdb copy is restricted to in-frame clones and leaves out a portion. Among about 14,000 clones, around 63% were seen once, and the ten largest hold around 13%. The receptor was isolated from a human patient who received an intestinal transplant, so some T cells may come from the graft donor. Sample: ileum tissue, taken 524 days after transplant. The chain uses TRBV7-2 and TRBJ2-7; 7 bases fit TRBD1. CDR3 sequence reads: CASSSAGTEYYEQYF. Here the CDR3 DNA reads TGTGCCAGCAGCTCAGCCGGGACAGAGTACTACGAGCAGTACTTC.